These 29 T cell receptor beta chains were all obtained from the same sample, sequenced in a study of control samples from healthy donors and cancer patients. The assay was immunoSEQ multiplex PCR, and TCRdb's table has in-frame clones only and misses some. The data contain approximately 100,000 clones, 70% to 90% of them singletons. The sequencing sample was made of blood. Receptors originate from a man under 40 in good health.

This sequence joins TRBV6-5 and TRBJ1-1; D gene unclear. Between the trimmed V and J ends, which lost 5 bases and 4 bases, there was a span of 11 bases. CDR1 is MNHEY and CDR2 is SVGAGI in the germline V gene. This CDR3 is 13 amino acids long. The CDR3 loop is CASSPLRGTEAFF. CDR3 nucleotide sequence: TGTGCCAGCAGTCCTCTCCGGGGCACTGAAGCTTTCTTT.

The chain uses TRBV5-1 and TRBJ2-3; D might be TRBD1 (6 bases). This CDR3 contains 17 residues. Trimming took off 1 base at V and 0 bases at J, with 15 bases between the two ends. Germline V gene data show CDR1 as SGHRS and CDR2 as YFSETQ. This CDR3 reads CASSLSPTGASTDTQYF. In DNA, the CDR3 is TGCGCCAGCAGCTTGAGCCCGACAGGAGCTAGCACAGATACGCAGTATTTT.

The gene calls are TRBV5-1 and TRBJ1-2; 7 nucleotides agree with TRBD1. V gave up 0 bases and J gave up 4 bases; unmatched junction bases: 6. Germline V lookup: CDR1 SGHRS, CDR2 YFSETQ. This CDR3 contains 15 residues. In DNA form, the CDR3 reads TGCGCCAGCAGCTTGGGGACAGGAATGGCCTATGGCTACACCTTC. It translates to CASSLGTGMAYGYTF.

The rearrangement joins TRBV5-1 to TRBJ1-2; D may be TRBD1 (6 bases). V lost 1 base and J lost 2, with 9 bases in between. The CDR3 loop spans 14 amino acids. Germline V lookup: CDR1 SGHRS, CDR2 YFSETQ. The CDR3 region has the DNA TGCGCCAGCAGCTTGCATAGGGGGAACTATGGCTACACCTTC. Translating gives CASSLHRGNYGYTF.

The chain has TRBV4-3 and TRBJ2-7, with 9 bases aligning to TRBD2. The CDR3 consists of 16 residues. Germline lookup yields CDR1 LGHNA and CDR2 YSLEER. Trimming cost V 1 base and J 2 bases; bases outside gene matches: 6. The CDR3 nucleotides read TGCGCCAGCAGCCAAGCGGCGGGAGGGCCAACCTACGAGCAGTACTTC. Translated, it gives CASSQAAGGPTYEQYF.

This clone was seen only a few times. This chain connects TRBV28 to TRBJ2-7; D unclear. The length of the CDR3 is 13 residues. From germline, CDR1 is MDHEN and CDR2 SYDVKM. Trimming removed 5 bases from V and 3 bases from J, with 11 bases in between. CDR3 sequence (DNA): TGTGCCAGCAGTCCCCGCCCGAGCTACGAGCAGTACTTC. It translates to CASSPRPSYEQYF.

The chain links TRBV2 to TRBJ2-2, with 14 positions matching TRBD2. Germline CDR1 is SNHLY and CDR2 is FYNNEI. The CDR3 spans 15 residues. Losses at the gene ends were 6 bases for V and 6 bases for J; bases not matched to a gene: 3. CDR3: CASRGLAGVPGELFF. Written as DNA, the CDR3 is TGTGCCAGCAGGGGACTAGCGGGAGTTCCCGGGGAGCTGTTTTTT.

Regarding this clone: The same CDR3 is also encoded by other DNA sequences in this sample. The chain is built from TRBV5-6 and TRBJ1-5; weak D call: TRBD1 (5 bases). CDR1 and CDR2 from the germline V gene are SGHDT and YYEEEE. There are 14 residues in the CDR3. Deletions cut 1 base from V and 0 bases from J, with 5 bases between. Written as DNA, the CDR3 is TGTGCCAGCAGCTTGAGGGGTAGCAATCAGCCCCAGCATTTT. The encoded protein is CASSLRGSNQPQHF. Together with reference TRBV5-6 and TRBJ1-5, the CDR3 gives the full variable domain: DAGVTQSPTHLIKTRGQQVTLRCSPKSGHDTVSWYQQALGQGPQFIFQYYEEEERQRGNFPDRFSGHQFPNYSSELNVNALLLGDSALYLCASSLRGSNQPQHFGDGTRLSIL.

This chain joins TRBV19 and TRBJ1-5; D is possibly TRBD1 (5 bases). There are 15 residues in the CDR3. The V end was cut by 7 bases, the J end by 4 bases, with 17 bases between. CDR1 LNHDA and CDR2 SQIVND come from the germline V gene (reference sequence). CDR3 in DNA: TGTGCCAGTACCACCCGCGGGGGGATGAATCAGCCCCAGCATTTT. This codes for CASTTRGGMNQPQHF.

The rearrangement uses TRBV10-3 and TRBJ2-3; D possibly corresponds to TRBD1 (6 bases). Trimming shortened V by 4 bases and J by 0 bases, and 8 bases separated the two germline ends. The CDR3 has 14 amino acids. Looked up from germline, CDR1 is ENHRY and CDR2 is SYGVKD. The CDR3 DNA reads TGTGCCATCAGTGTGAGGGGGAGCACAGATACGCAGTATTTT. It yields the protein CAISVRGSTDTQYF.

A single count supports this clone. This sequence joins TRBV7-3 and TRBJ2-1, with 7 bases aligning to TRBD2. The CDR3 has 14 amino acids. Germline-derived CDR1 and CDR2 are SGHTA and FQGTGA. Trimming removed 4 bases from V and 6 bases from J; junction bases left unmatched: 6. CDR3 DNA sequence: TGTGCCAGCAGCTCTCCGGGACTATCCAATGAGCAGTTCTTC. Its translation: CASSSPGLSNEQFF.

This sequence joins TRBV2 and TRBJ2-5; D gene ambiguous. V lost 8 bases and J 4 bases, leaving 11 bases between the germline ends. The germline V gene has CDR1 SNHLY and CDR2 FYNNEI. The CDR3 length is 12 residues. The CDR3 DNA sequence: TGTGCCAGCTCACTTTCAACAGAGACCCAGTACTTC. Encoded protein: CASSLSTETQYF.

The chain links TRBV15 to TRBJ2-1, with 8 nucleotides matching TRBD2. The CDR3 is 17 residues long. V was clipped by 3 bases and J by 8 bases; unmatched bases: 15. Germline V CDR1 and CDR2: LNHNV, YYDKDF (reference sequence). CDR3 protein: CATSRATGTSLLYEQFF. The CDR3 DNA reads as TGTGCCACCAGCAGGGCTACCGGGACTAGTTTATTATATGAGCAGTTCTTC.

The V call is TRBV10-1, the J call TRBJ2-5; 10 nucleotides match TRBD2. Germline V lookup: CDR1 WNHNN, CDR2 SYGVQD (reference sequence). The CDR3 runs 15 residues. V lost 2 bases, J lost 4 bases, and 4 bases stayed unmatched. The CDR3 here is CASSEGVAGGETQYF. DNA for the CDR3: TGCGCCAGCAGTGAGGGGGTAGCGGGAGGAGAGACCCAGTACTTC.

The chain has TRBV19 and TRBJ2-2; 7 bases align to TRBD1. The ends lost 5 bases at V and 2 bases at J; junction bases unmatched: 5. The length of the CDR3 is 15 residues. The V gene's germline CDR1 is LNHDA and CDR2 SQIVND (reference sequence). The CDR3, as DNA: TGTGCCAGTAGTCTGCAGGGGGTTAACACCGGGGAGCTGTTTTTT. Translation gives CASSLQGVNTGELFF.

The rearrangement uses TRBV10-3 and TRBJ2-3; D is ambiguous. Deletions cut 3 bases from V and 1 base from J, with 5 bases between. This CDR3 region has 13 residues. CDR1 is ENHRY, CDR2 SYGVKD, per germline. Written as DNA, the CDR3 is TGTGCCATCAGTGAACCCCGCACAGATACGCAGTATTTT. As protein: CAISEPRTDTQYF.

The chain combines TRBV6-5 with TRBJ2-7; 7 bases align to TRBD2. Germline V lookup: CDR1 MNHEY, CDR2 SVGAGI. The V segment lost 2 bases and the J segment 0 bases; nucleotides outside the gene matches: 4. This CDR3 has 15 amino acids. This CDR3 reads CASSYSSGYSYEQYF. The CDR3, as DNA: TGTGCCAGCAGTTACAGTAGCGGGTACTCCTACGAGCAGTACTTC.

This clone was found once. The chain couples TRBV3-1 (or the pseudogene TRBV3-2) to TRBJ1-2; D not certain. The V gene's germline CDR1 is LGHDT and CDR2 YNNKEL (reference sequence). This CDR3 is 13 amino acids long. Between the trimmed V and J ends, which lost 3 bases and 0 bases, there was a span of 5 bases. The CDR3 loop reads CASSQGANYGYTF. CDR3 coding DNA: TGTGCCAGCAGCCAGGGAGCTAACTATGGCTACACCTTC.

The gene calls are TRBV4-3 and TRBJ2-1, with TRBD2 matching 8 bases. V lost 1 base and J lost 3; bases outside the gene matches: 2. CDR3 length equals 15 residues. The V gene's germline CDR1 is LGHNA and CDR2 YSLEER. CDR3 amino acids: CASSQAGTSYNEQFF. CDR3 sequence (DNA): TGCGCCAGCAGCCAAGCGGGGACTAGCTACAATGAGCAGTTCTTC.

This rearrangement joins TRBV4-3 to TRBJ1-3; TRBD1 might be the D (6 bases). Germline V gene lookup returns CDR1 LGHNA and CDR2 YSLEER. The CDR3 loop spans 16 amino acids. Trimming cost V 5 bases and J 2 bases, with 16 bases left between them. The CDR3 DNA is TGCGCCAGCAGCTCCCCCCTGGGGGCAGCTGGAAACACCATATATTTT. This translates into CASSSPLGAAGNTIYF.

The V call is TRBV29-1, the J call TRBJ2-1; TRBD2 matches 8 bases. The junction had 8 bases not matched to a gene; V was cut back by 4 bases and J by 6 bases. Germline CDR1 and CDR2: SQVTM and ANQGSEA. The CDR3 loop spans 14 amino acids. CDR3 nucleotides: TGCAGCGTTGTCGCGGGAGGCGTTTCCAATGAGCAGTTCTTC. This encodes CSVVAGGVSNEQFF.

The chain has TRBV9 and TRBJ2-7; possibly TRBD1 or TRBD2 for D (6 bases each). This CDR3 has 14 amino acids. The germline V gene encodes CDR1 SGDLS and CDR2 YYNGEE. The ends were cut back, 4 bases at V and 6 bases at J, with 17 bases in the middle. The CDR3 nucleotides read TGTGCCAGCAGCCCGGGGGCTAGCCATGGCGAGCAGTACTTC. Protein sequence: CASSPGASHGEQYF. Combining the CDR3 with reference TRBV9 and TRBJ2-7 gives the whole variable domain DSGVTQTPKHLITATGQRVTLRCSPRSGDLSVYWYQQSLDQGLQFLIQYYNGEERAKGNILERFSAQQFPDLHSELNLSSLELGDSALYFCASSPGASHGEQYFGPGTRLTVT.

This clone has only a few counts. The chain links TRBV30 to TRBJ1-1, with D tentatively TRBD1 (6 bases). This CDR3 has 13 amino acids. Trimming cost V 2 bases and J 5 bases, with 12 bases left between them. Germline lookup yields CDR1 GTSNPN and CDR2 SVGIG (reference sequence). The CDR3 DNA reads as TGTGCCTGGAGTTGGACTCAGGGGACTGAAGCTTTCTTT. Translating gives CAWSWTQGTEAFF.

This chain uses TRBV5-6 with TRBJ2-3; possibly TRBD2 for D (6 bases). CDR1 is SGHDT and CDR2 is YYEEEE in the germline V gene. The CDR3 spans 16 residues. The V and J ends lost 4 bases and 3 bases respectively, with 18 bases between them. The CDR3 coding sequence is TGTGCCAGCAGCCCCCGGAAGACTAGGGGAACAGATACGCAGTATTTT. This gives the protein CASSPRKTRGTDTQYF.

This clone appeared a few times. The chain recombines TRBV6-5 with TRBJ2-7; tentative D call: TRBD2 (6 bases). This CDR3 has 14 amino acids. V was cut by 11 bases and J by 2 bases, with 19 bases left in between. The germline gives CDR1 MNHEY, CDR2 SVGAGI. The CDR3 DNA follows: TGTGCCTCCCAGTCGGCGGGGTCCCCCTACGAGCAGTACTTC. It translates to CASQSAGSPYEQYF.

Only one count was recorded for this clone. The rearrangement uses TRBV4-1 and TRBJ1-2, with D unresolved. Germline V CDR1 and CDR2: MGHRA, YSYEKL. V lost 0 bases, J lost 1 base, and 9 bases lay in between. The CDR3 has 15 residues. The CDR3 DNA sequence: TGCGCCAGCAGCCAAGATGGAGGAAATAACTATGGCTACACCTTC. It yields the protein CASSQDGGNNYGYTF.

The chain has TRBV10-1 and TRBJ2-3; 14 bases match TRBD2. The trim removed 9 bases at V and 5 bases at J, leaving 7 bases unmatched. The CDR3 runs to 15 residues. Looked up from germline, CDR1 is WNHNN and CDR2 is SYGVQD (reference sequence). This chain's CDR3 is CASPGLAGAGDTQYF. The CDR3 coding sequence is TGCGCCAGTCCGGGACTAGCGGGAGCGGGAGATACGCAGTATTTT.

J is TRBJ2-3 and V is TRBV27; D not certain. Trimming stripped 6 bases from V and 6 bases from J, with 19 bases between. CDR3 length: 15 residues. Per germline, CDR1 MNHEY and CDR2 SMNVEV (reference sequence). CDR3 loop: CASSSNPSSWDTQYF. CDR3 sequence (DNA): TGTGCCAGCAGCTCTAACCCCAGCTCATGGGATACGCAGTATTTT.

This clone was seen a single time. The chain uses TRBV28 and TRBJ2-5, with 11 bases matching TRBD1. J lost 4 bases, V lost 8 bases, and 6 bases had no gene match. Germline CDR1 is MDHEN and CDR2 is SYDVKM. The CDR3 sequence is 14 residues long. As DNA, the CDR3 is TGTGCCAGCCTTTCCGGGACAGGGGGAGAGACCCAGTACTTC. Amino acid sequence: CASLSGTGGETQYF.